The 20 T cell receptor beta chains listed next were all sequenced from one sample in a study of OX40 agonist ivuxolimab in advanced cancers. Some clones are missing from TCRdb's copy, which holds only in-frame ones; the method was immunoSEQ multiplex PCR. The table shows 70,000 to 80,000 clones, with approximately 90% occurring only once. Specimen: CD4+ or CD8+ T cells sorted from blood, collected in a trial of the OX40 agonist ivuxolimab. The receptors were gathered from an adult with an advanced solid tumor such as melanoma, head and neck, liver or kidney cancer.

The chain employs TRBV25-1 and TRBJ1-2; 9 bases align to TRBD1. The CDR3 totals 13 residues. Trimming at V came to 4 bases and at J to 6 bases, leaving 3 bases not matched to a gene. CDR1 is MGHDK and CDR2 is SYGVNS in the germline V gene. The CDR3 DNA reads TGTGCCAGCAGTGTCCGGGACAGGGATGGCTACACCTTC. Amino acids: CASSVRDRDGYTF.

The chain combines TRBV19 with TRBJ1-1, with D unclear. V lost 7 bases and J 1 base, leaving 10 bases between the germline ends. This CDR3 has 13 residues. Looked up from germline, CDR1 is LNHDA and CDR2 is SQIVND (reference sequence). This CDR3 reads CASTQVGNTEAFF. For the CDR3, the DNA is TGTGCCAGTACCCAGGTGGGGAACACTGAAGCTTTCTTT.

The V call is TRBV19, the J call TRBJ2-7; 10 bases fit TRBD1. CDR1 is LNHDA and CDR2 is SQIVND in the germline V gene (reference sequence). V shed 7 bases, J shed 5 bases, and the junction held 8 bases outside the gene matches. This CDR3 is built from 14 residues. CDR3 nucleotides: TGTGCCAGTACTGCGGGACAGGGGATCGACGAGCAGTACTTC. It translates to CASTAGQGIDEQYF.

The chain joins TRBV5-1 to TRBJ2-1; D is possibly TRBD1 or TRBD2 (5 bases each). The V gene's germline CDR1 is SGHRS and CDR2 YFSETQ. This CDR3 comprises 12 residues. The V end was cut by 0 bases, the J end by 8 bases, with 6 bases between. CDR3 sequence (DNA): TGCGCCAGCAGCTTGGTGGGACATGAGCAGTTCTTC. Protein sequence: CASSLVGHEQFF.

This clone has a single count. V and J are TRBV27 and TRBJ2-1; TRBD2 matches at 12 bases. The CDR3 runs to 18 residues. After removal of 2 bases from V and 3 bases from J, the junction contained 8 bases not matched to a gene. Germline CDR1 is MNHEY and CDR2 is SMNVEV (reference sequence). The CDR3 loop reads CASSLLPGLAGNYNEQFF. Written as DNA, the CDR3 is TGTGCCAGCAGTTTACTACCTGGACTAGCGGGGAACTACAATGAGCAGTTCTTC.

The chain couples TRBV4-3 to TRBJ1-2; D call uncertain. Germline CDR1 reads LGHNA; CDR2 reads YSLEER. Trimming took off 5 bases at V and 0 bases at J, with 10 bases between the two ends. This CDR3 contains 14 residues. The CDR3 DNA is TGCGCCAGCAGCGGCGGAGATCCTAACTATGGCTACACCTTC. Encoded protein: CASSGGDPNYGYTF.

This chain's CDR3 is CASSLGASEAFF. The CDR3 DNA reads as TGTGCCAGCAGCCTTGGCGCGAGTGAAGCTTTCTTT. This sequence joins TRBV27 and TRBJ1-1; D ambiguous. V shed 6 bases and J shed 7 bases, with 12 bases lying between them. The CDR3 spans 12 residues. The V gene's germline CDR1 is MNHEY and CDR2 SMNVEV (reference sequence).

The CDR3 coding sequence is TGTGCCAGCAGCTCCCTCAGGGGGCAGTACTTC. Translated: CASSSLRGQYF. The chain recombines TRBV11-1 with TRBJ2-7; D might be TRBD1 (6 bases). The CDR3 consists of 11 residues. Per germline, CDR1 SGHAT and CDR2 FQDESV (reference sequence). Trimming took off 4 bases at V and 9 bases at J, with 10 bases between the two ends.

The chain recombines TRBV10-3 with TRBJ2-2; D not resolved. Trimming removed 0 bases at V and 4 bases at J, with 9 bases between. Germline assignment: CDR1 ENHRY and CDR2 SYGVKD. The CDR3 is made up of 15 amino acids. The CDR3 bases are TGTGCCATCAGTGAGTCGGACCCCGGCACCGGGGAGCTGTTTTTT. It is translated as CAISESDPGTGELFF.

In this sample, this clone turned up once. The CDR3 DNA sequence: TGCGCCAGCAGCCAAGATGTGGTAGGGACTGGAAACACCATATATTTT. Encoded protein: CASSQDVVGTGNTIYF. The chain combines TRBV4-3 with TRBJ1-3; no clear D gene. CDR1 and CDR2 (germline): LGHNA, YSLEER. Trimming shortened V by 0 bases and J by 2 bases, and 11 bases separated the two germline ends. This CDR3 spans 16 amino acids.

This rearrangement joins TRBV28 to TRBJ1-4; D remains unclear. The CDR3 runs 16 residues. Germline V gene data show CDR1 as MDHEN and CDR2 as SYDVKM. V shed 1 base and J shed 0 bases, with 9 bases lying between them. CDR3 sequence: CASSLFTGATNEKLFF. The CDR3 region has the DNA TGTGCCAGCAGTTTATTCACGGGAGCAACTAATGAAAAACTGTTTTTT.

This clone was seen only a few times. The chain has TRBV11-2 and TRBJ1-1; no clear D. V gave up 1 base and J gave up 0 bases, with 9 bases separating them. The CDR3 length is 15 residues. Germline V CDR1 and CDR2: SGHAT, FQNNGV. The CDR3 sequence: CASSLAQGMNTEAFF. For the CDR3, the DNA is TGTGCCAGCAGCTTAGCACAAGGTATGAACACTGAAGCTTTCTTT.

The rearrangement links TRBV19 to TRBJ2-6; possible D gene TRBD1, 6 bases. Trimming cost V 6 bases and J 0 bases, with 21 bases left between them. Germline V gene lookup returns CDR1 LNHDA and CDR2 SQIVND (reference sequence). The CDR3 extends over 19 amino acids. The CDR3 sequence: CASRLMSRGHSSGANVLTF. The CDR3 DNA is TGTGCCAGTAGGCTGATGTCCAGGGGTCACAGCTCTGGGGCCAACGTCCTGACTTTC.

The rearrangement links TRBV5-4 to TRBJ2-3; D call uncertain. The CDR3 extends over 11 amino acids. The V gene lost 8 bases and the J gene lost 3 bases, with 7 bases spanning the gap. Germline CDR1 is SGHNT and CDR2 is YYREEE (reference sequence). The CDR3 nucleotides are TGTGCCAGTACCACGACAGATACGCAGTATTTT. Protein sequence: CASTTTDTQYF.

The V call is TRBV30, the J call TRBJ1-5, with TRBD1 matching 8 bases. This CDR3 region has 12 residues. Germline values: CDR1 GTSNPN, CDR2 SVGIG (reference sequence). V was pared by 1 base and J by 9 bases, with 2 bases of the junction left unmatched. As DNA, the CDR3 is TGTGCCTGGAGTGCCGGGACAGGGCCCCAGCATTTT. Translation: CAWSAGTGPQHF.

The chain has TRBV5-8 and TRBJ1-2, with D possibly matching TRBD1 (5 bases). Between the trimmed V and J ends, which lost 4 bases and 3 bases, there was a span of 13 bases. Germline V gene sequence: CDR1 SGHTS, CDR2 YDEGEE. The CDR3 runs 14 residues. The CDR3 nucleotides read TGTGCCAGCAGCCGTGACAGCGGATACTATGGCTACACCTTC. The encoded protein is CASSRDSGYYGYTF.

The chain recombines TRBV7-9 with TRBJ1-2; D gene ambiguous. The V and J ends lost 2 bases and 0 bases respectively, with 13 bases between them. Germline CDR1 SEHNR, CDR2 FQNEAQ (reference sequence). The CDR3 covers 16 residues. This CDR3 is CASSLTSSHPNYGYTF. In DNA form, the CDR3 reads TGTGCCAGCAGCTTAACTTCCAGCCATCCTAACTATGGCTACACCTTC.

This clone was found once. The CDR3 nucleotides are TGTGCCAGCAGCTTAGGGGAGGAGAAGGACAATGAGCAGTTCTTC. Translated: CASSLGEEKDNEQFF. The rearrangement joins TRBV13 to TRBJ2-1; a weak D match, TRBD2 (5 bases). Per the germline V gene, CDR1 is PRHDT and CDR2 is FYEKMQ (reference sequence). V lost 0 bases, J lost 5 bases, and 11 bases lay in between. The CDR3 totals 15 residues.

This clone was recorded once. The genes are TRBV19 and TRBJ2-1; no firm D call. The CDR3 loop spans 12 amino acids. Germline loops: CDR1 LNHDA, CDR2 SQIVND (reference sequence). V was pared by 0 bases and J by 6 bases, with 3 bases between. The DNA for the CDR3 is TGTGCCAGTAGTATAGATTCCAATGAGCAGTTCTTC. This translates into CASSIDSNEQFF.

The chain carries TRBV6-1 and TRBJ2-7, with 7 nucleotides matching TRBD1. The germline V gene has CDR1 MNHNS and CDR2 SASEGT. This CDR3 comprises 15 residues. V shed 0 bases and J 3 bases; nucleotides not matched to a gene: 5. The chain's CDR3 is CASSEALDRFYEQYF. CDR3 coding DNA: TGTGCCAGCAGTGAAGCTCTGGACAGGTTCTACGAGCAGTACTTC.